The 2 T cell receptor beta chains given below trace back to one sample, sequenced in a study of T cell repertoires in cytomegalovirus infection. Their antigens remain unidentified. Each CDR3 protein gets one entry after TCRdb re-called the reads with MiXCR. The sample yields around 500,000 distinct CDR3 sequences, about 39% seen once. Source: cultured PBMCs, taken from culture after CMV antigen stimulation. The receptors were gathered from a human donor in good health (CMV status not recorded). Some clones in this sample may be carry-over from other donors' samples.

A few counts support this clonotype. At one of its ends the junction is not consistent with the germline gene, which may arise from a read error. CDR3 protein: CASSQDRSGETQYF. CDR3 DNA sequence: TGTGCCAGCAGCCAAGATCGGAGTGGAGAGACCCAGTACTTC. The chain recombines TRBV4-1 with TRBJ2-5; D not resolved. This CDR3 spans 14 amino acids. Germline loops: CDR1 MGHRA, CDR2 YSYEKL.

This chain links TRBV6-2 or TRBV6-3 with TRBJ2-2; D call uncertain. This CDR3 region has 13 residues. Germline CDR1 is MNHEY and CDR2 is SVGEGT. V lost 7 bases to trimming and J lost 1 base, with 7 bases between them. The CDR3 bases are TGTGCCAGCATCATTGAGAACACCGGGGAGCTGTTTTTT. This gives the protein CASIIENTGELFF.